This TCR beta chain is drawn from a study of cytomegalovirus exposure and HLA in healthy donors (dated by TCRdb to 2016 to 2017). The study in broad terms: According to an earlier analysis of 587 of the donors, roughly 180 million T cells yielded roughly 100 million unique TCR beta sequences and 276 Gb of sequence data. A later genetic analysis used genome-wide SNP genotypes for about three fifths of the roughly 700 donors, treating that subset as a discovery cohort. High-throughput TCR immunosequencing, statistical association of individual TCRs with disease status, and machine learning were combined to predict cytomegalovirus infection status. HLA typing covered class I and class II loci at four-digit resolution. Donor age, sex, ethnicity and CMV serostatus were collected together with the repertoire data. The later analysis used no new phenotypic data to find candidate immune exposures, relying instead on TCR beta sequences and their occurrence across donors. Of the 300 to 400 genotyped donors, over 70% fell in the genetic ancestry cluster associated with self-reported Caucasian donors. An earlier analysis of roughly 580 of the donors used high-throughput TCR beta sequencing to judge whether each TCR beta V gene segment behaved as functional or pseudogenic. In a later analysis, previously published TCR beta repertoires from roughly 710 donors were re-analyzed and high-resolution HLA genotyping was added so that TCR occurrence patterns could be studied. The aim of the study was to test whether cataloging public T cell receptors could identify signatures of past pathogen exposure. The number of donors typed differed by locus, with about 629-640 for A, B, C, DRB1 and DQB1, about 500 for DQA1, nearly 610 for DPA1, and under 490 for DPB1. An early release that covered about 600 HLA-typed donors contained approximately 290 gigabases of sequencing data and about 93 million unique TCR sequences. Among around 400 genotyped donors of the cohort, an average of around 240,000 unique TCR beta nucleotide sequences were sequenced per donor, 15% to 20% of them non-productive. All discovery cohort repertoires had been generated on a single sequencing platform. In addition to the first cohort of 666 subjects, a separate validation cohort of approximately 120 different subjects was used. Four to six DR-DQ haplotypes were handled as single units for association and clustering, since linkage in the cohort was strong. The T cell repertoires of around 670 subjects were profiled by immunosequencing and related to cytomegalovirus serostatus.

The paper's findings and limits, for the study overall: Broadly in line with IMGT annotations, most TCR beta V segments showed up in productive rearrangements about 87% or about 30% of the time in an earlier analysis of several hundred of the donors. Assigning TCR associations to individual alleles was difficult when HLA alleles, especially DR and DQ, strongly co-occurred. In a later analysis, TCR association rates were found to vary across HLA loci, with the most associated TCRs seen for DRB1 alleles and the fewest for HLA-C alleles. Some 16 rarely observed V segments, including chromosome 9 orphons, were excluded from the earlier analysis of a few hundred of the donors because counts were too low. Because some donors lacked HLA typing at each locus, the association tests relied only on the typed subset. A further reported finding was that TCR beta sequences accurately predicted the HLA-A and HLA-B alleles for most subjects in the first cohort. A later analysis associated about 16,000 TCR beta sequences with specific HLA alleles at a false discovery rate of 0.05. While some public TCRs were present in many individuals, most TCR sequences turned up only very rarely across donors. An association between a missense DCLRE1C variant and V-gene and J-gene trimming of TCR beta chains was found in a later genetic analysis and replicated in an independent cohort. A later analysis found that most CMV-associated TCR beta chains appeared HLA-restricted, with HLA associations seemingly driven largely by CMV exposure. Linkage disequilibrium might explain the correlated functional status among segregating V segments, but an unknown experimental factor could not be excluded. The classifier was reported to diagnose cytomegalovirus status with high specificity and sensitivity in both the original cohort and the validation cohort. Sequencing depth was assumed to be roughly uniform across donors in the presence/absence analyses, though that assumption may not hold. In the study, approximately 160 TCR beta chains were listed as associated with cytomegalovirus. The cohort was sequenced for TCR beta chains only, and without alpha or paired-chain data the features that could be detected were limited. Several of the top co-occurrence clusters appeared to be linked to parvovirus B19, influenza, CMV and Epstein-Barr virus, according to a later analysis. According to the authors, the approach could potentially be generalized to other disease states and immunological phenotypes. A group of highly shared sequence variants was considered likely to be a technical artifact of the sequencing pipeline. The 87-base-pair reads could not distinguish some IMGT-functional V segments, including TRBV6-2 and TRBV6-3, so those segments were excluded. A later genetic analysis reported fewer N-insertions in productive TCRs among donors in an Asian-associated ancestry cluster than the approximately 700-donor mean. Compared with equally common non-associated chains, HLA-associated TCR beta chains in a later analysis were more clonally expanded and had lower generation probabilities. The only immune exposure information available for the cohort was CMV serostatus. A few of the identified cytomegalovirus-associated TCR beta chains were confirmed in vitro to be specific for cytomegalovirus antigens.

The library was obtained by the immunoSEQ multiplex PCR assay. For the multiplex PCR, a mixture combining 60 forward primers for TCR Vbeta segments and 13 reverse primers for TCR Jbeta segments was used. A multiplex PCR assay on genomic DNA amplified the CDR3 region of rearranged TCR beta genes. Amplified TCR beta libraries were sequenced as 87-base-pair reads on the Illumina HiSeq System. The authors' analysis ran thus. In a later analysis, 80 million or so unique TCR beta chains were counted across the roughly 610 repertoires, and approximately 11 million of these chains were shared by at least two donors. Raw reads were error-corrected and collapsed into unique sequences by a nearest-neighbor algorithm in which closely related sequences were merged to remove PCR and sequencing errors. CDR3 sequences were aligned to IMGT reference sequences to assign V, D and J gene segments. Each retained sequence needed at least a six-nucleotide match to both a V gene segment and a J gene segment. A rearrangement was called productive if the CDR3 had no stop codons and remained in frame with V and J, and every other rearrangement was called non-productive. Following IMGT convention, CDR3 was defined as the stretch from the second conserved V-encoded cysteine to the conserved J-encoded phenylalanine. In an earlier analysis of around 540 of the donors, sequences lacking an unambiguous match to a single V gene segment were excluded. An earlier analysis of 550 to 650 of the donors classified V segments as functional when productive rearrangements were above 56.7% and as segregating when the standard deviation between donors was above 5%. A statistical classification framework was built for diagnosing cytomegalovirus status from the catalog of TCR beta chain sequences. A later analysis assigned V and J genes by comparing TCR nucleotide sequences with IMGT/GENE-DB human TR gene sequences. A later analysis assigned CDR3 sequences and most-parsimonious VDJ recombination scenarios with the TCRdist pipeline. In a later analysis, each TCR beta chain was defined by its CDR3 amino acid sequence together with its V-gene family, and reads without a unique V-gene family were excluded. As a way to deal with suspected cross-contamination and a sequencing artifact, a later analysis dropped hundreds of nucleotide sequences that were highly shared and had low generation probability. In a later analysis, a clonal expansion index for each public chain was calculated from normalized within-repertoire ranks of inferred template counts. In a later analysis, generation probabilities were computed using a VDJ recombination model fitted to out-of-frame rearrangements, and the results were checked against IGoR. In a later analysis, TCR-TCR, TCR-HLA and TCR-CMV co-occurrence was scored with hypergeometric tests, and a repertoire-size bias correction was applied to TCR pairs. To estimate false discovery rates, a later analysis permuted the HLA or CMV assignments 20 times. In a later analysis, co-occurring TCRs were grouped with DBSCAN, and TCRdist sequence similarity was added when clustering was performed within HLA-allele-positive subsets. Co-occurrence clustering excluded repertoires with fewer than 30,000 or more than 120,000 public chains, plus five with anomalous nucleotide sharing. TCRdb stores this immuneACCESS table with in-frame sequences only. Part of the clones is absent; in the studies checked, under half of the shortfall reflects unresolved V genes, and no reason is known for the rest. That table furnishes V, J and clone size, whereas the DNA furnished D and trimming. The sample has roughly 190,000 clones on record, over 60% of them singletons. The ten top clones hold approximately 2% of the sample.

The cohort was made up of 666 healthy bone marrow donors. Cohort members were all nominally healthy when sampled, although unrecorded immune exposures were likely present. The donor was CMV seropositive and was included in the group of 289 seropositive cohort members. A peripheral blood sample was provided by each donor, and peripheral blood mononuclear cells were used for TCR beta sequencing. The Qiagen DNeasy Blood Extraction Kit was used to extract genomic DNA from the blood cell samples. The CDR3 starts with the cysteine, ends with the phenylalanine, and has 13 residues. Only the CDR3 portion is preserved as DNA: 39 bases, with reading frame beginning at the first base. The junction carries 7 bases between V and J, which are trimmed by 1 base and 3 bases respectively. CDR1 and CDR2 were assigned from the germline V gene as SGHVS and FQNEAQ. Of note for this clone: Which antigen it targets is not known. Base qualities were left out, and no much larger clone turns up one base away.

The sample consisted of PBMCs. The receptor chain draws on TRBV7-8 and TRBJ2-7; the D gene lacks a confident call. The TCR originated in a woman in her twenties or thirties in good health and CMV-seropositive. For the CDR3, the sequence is CASSLVLSYEQYF. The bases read TGTGCCAGCAGCTTAGTGCTGAGCTACGAGCAGTACTTC.